The rows below give T cell receptor beta chains drawn from one sample of a study of T cell responses to AZD1222 COVID-19 vaccine. Libraries were prepared by immunoSEQ multiplex PCR; TCRdb keeps only in-frame clonotypes and omits some of them. The sample lists 170,000 or so clones, about 93% seen once, with 1% in the top ten. The material was peripheral blood, obtained 28 days after the second dose of the MenACWY control vaccine. All receptors derive from an adult who received the MenACWY meningococcal vaccine as a control. Both conserved end residues are part of each CDR3. The order of the fields is V gene, clone size, D gene, J gene, CDR3 protein, CDR3 DNA. The D gene is left open where the match is weak. Only some rows state a clone size, as once, few, many or a class for expanded clones.

V: TRBV24-1; size: .; D: TRBD1; J: TRBJ1-2; CDR3: CATNGQGSDGYTF; DNA: TGTGCCACCAACGGACAGGGATCGGATGGCTACACCTTC
V: TRBV28; size: .; D: TRBD1; J: TRBJ1-5; CDR3: CASSTFTGGQPQHF; DNA: TGTGCCAGCAGCACCTTCACAGGGGGTCAGCCCCAGCATTTT
V: TRBV5-4; size: .; D: .; J: TRBJ1-6; CDR3: CASSTEDSPLHF; DNA: TGTGCCAGCAGCACGGAGGATTCACCCCTCCACTTT
V: TRBV28; size: .; D: .; J: TRBJ1-1; CDR3: CASSLWNTEAFF; DNA: TGTGCCAGCAGTCTTTGGAACACTGAAGCTTTCTTT
V: TRBV12-3/TRBV12-4; size: .; D: .; J: TRBJ2-2; CDR3: CASRHGTGELFF; DNA: TGTGCCAGCAGGCACGGCACCGGGGAGCTGTTTTTT
V: TRBV11-2; size: .; D: .; J: TRBJ1-3; CDR3: CASSFEGNTIYF; DNA: TGTGCCAGCAGCTTCGAAGGAAACACCATATATTTT
V: TRBV19; size: .; D: TRBD1; J: TRBJ1-1; CDR3: CASRQGGYTEAFF; DNA: TGTGCCAGTCGACAGGGCGGATACACTGAAGCTTTCTTT
V: TRBV2; size: .; D: TRBD2; J: TRBJ2-5; CDR3: CASSELAGGLETQYF; DNA: TGTGCCAGCAGTGAACTAGCGGGGGGGCTGGAGACCCAGTACTTC
V: TRBV19; size: .; D: .; J: TRBJ1-2; CDR3: CASSVGRGYTF; DNA: TGTGCCAGTAGCGTTGGGCGCGGCTACACCTTC
V: TRBV7-9; size: .; D: .; J: TRBJ2-2; CDR3: CASSFLTGIRPGELFF; DNA: TGTGCCAGCAGCTTCTTGACAGGAATCAGGCCTGGGGAGCTGTTTTTT
V: TRBV4-3; size: .; D: .; J: TRBJ1-6; CDR3: CASSQGTANSPLHF; DNA: TGCGCCAGCAGCCAAGGGACAGCGAATTCACCCCTCCACTTT
V: TRBV3-1/TRBV3-2; size: .; D: .; J: TRBJ1-1; CDR3: CASSPISQGNTEAFF; DNA: TGTGCCAGCAGCCCAATCTCACAGGGGAACACTGAAGCTTTCTTT
V: TRBV27; size: .; D: .; J: TRBJ1-5; CDR3: CASSQTPTTGYSNQPQHF; DNA: TGTGCCAGCAGTCAGACCCCAACGACTGGCTATAGCAATCAGCCCCAGCATTTT
V: TRBV18; size: .; D: .; J: TRBJ1-6; CDR3: CASSPDGDSPLHF; DNA: TGTGCCAGCTCACCGGACGGTGATTCACCCCTCCACTTT
V: TRBV2; size: .; D: .; J: TRBJ1-5; CDR3: CASSGLTAGAQHF; DNA: TGTGCCAGCAGTGGCCTCACGGCAGGGGCCCAGCATTTT
V: TRBV7-3; size: .; D: .; J: TRBJ1-1; CDR3: CASSLRRVQNTEAFF; DNA: TGTGCCAGCAGCCTAAGGCGGGTCCAGAACACTGAAGCTTTCTTT
V: TRBV7-2; size: once; D: .; J: TRBJ1-2; CDR3: CASSLATRGGGYGYTF; DNA: TGTGCCAGCAGCTTAGCGACCAGGGGCGGAGGCTATGGCTACACCTTC
V: TRBV2; size: once; D: .; J: TRBJ1-4; CDR3: CASRELETSEKLFF; DNA: TGTGCCAGCAGGGAATTGGAAACCAGCGAAAAACTGTTTTTT
V: TRBV19; size: .; D: TRBD2; J: TRBJ2-2; CDR3: CASSIGTSGAGNTGELFF; DNA: TGTGCCAGTAGTATCGGGACTAGCGGGGCAGGGAACACCGGGGAGCTGTTTTTT
V: TRBV4-3; size: .; D: TRBD1; J: TRBJ1-2; CDR3: CASSHLGTAYSTSSYGYTF; DNA: TGCGCCAGCAGCCACCTCGGGACAGCCTATTCTACTTCTTCCTATGGCTACACCTTC
V: TRBV15; size: .; D: TRBD1; J: TRBJ1-5; CDR3: CATGSRQGAGQPQHF; DNA: TGTGCCACCGGGTCCCGACAGGGGGCAGGGCAGCCCCAGCATTTT
V: TRBV5-6; size: .; D: .; J: TRBJ1-2; CDR3: CASSLWVRRTDYGYTF; DNA: TGTGCCAGCAGCTTGTGGGTCAGGCGGACTGACTATGGCTACACCTTC
V: TRBV28; size: .; D: TRBD2; J: TRBJ2-4; CDR3: CASSFIGGERNIQYF; DNA: TGTGCCAGCAGTTTTATTGGGGGGGAGAGAAACATTCAGTACTTC
V: TRBV19; size: .; D: TRBD2; J: TRBJ2-5; CDR3: CASSMRASGGETQYF; DNA: TGTGCCAGTAGTATGAGAGCTAGCGGGGGAGAGACCCAGTACTTC
V: TRBV20-1; size: .; D: .; J: TRBJ2-7; CDR3: CSARDNYEQYF; DNA: TGCAGTGCTAGGGATAACTACGAGCAGTACTTC
V: TRBV10-3; size: once; D: TRBD1; J: TRBJ1-2; CDR3: CAISDVQGYGYTF; DNA: TGTGCCATCAGTGACGTACAGGGGTATGGCTACACCTTC
V: TRBV12-3/TRBV12-4; size: .; D: .; J: TRBJ1-1; CDR3: CASKAPMNTEAFF; DNA: TGTGCCAGCAAGGCACCTATGAACACTGAAGCTTTCTTT
V: TRBV3-1/TRBV3-2; size: .; D: .; J: TRBJ1-1; CDR3: CASSRGDTEAFF; DNA: TGTGCCAGCAGCAGAGGGGACACTGAAGCTTTCTTT
V: TRBV27; size: .; D: TRBD2; J: TRBJ2-7; CDR3: CASSPGLAKTYEQYF; DNA: TGTGCCAGCAGTCCAGGACTAGCGAAGACCTACGAGCAGTACTTC
V: TRBV9; size: .; D: .; J: TRBJ2-2; CDR3: CASRPDSGNTGELFF; DNA: TGTGCCAGCAGGCCGGACAGCGGGAACACCGGGGAGCTGTTTTTT
V: TRBV4-1; size: .; D: TRBD1; J: TRBJ1-1; CDR3: CASSSPGQGATEAFF; DNA: TGCGCCAGCAGCTCACCGGGACAGGGGGCTACTGAAGCTTTCTTT
V: TRBV10-2; size: .; D: .; J: TRBJ1-2; CDR3: CASSDVRSGSYGYTF; DNA: TGCGCCAGCAGTGATGTGCGCTCAGGGAGCTATGGCTACACCTTC
V: TRBV12-3/TRBV12-4; size: .; D: .; J: TRBJ2-5; CDR3: CASSQYQETQYF; DNA: TGTGCCAGCAGTCAGTACCAAGAGACCCAGTACTTC
V: TRBV29-1; size: .; D: TRBD1; J: TRBJ1-2; CDR3: CSVQGAGGYTF; DNA: TGCAGCGTACAGGGGGCGGGTGGCTACACCTTC
V: TRBV18; size: .; D: .; J: TRBJ1-1; CDR3: CASSPPNEKTEAFF; DNA: TGTGCCAGCTCACCTCCCAATGAGAAGACTGAAGCTTTCTTT
V: TRBV12-5; size: .; D: .; J: TRBJ1-2; CDR3: CASGLHMDYGYTF; DNA: TGTGCTAGTGGTTTACACATGGACTATGGCTACACCTTC
V: TRBV7-9; size: .; D: .; J: TRBJ1-2; CDR3: CASSLRTVDYGYTF; DNA: TGTGCCAGCAGCTTAAGGACAGTCGACTATGGCTACACCTTC
V: TRBV7-2; size: .; D: .; J: TRBJ1-5; CDR3: CASSLQGLSNQPQHF; DNA: TGTGCCAGCAGCTTGCAGGGTTTAAGCAATCAGCCCCAGCATTTT
V: TRBV16; size: .; D: TRBD1; J: TRBJ1-6; CDR3: CASSQRTGESPLHF; DNA: TGTGCCAGCAGCCAAAGGACAGGGGAGTCACCCCTCCACTTT
V: TRBV5-6; size: .; D: .; J: TRBJ1-3; CDR3: CASSSRSPLSGNTIYF; DNA: TGTGCCAGCAGCTCCAGGTCACCTCTCTCTGGAAACACCATATATTTT
V: TRBV19; size: .; D: TRBD2; J: TRBJ2-3; CDR3: CASRPGGGSTDTQYF; DNA: TGTGCCAGTAGGCCCGGGGGGGGGAGCACAGATACGCAGTATTTT
V: TRBV7-9; size: .; D: TRBD1; J: TRBJ2-7; CDR3: CASSQGTAQYF; DNA: TGTGCCAGCAGCCAGGGGACAGCCCAGTACTTC
V: TRBV28; size: .; D: TRBD1; J: TRBJ2-3; CDR3: CASSTGGITDTQYF; DNA: TGTGCCAGTTCAACAGGGGGGATCACAGATACGCAGTATTTT
V: TRBV25-1; size: .; D: .; J: TRBJ1-1; CDR3: CASSESTHVNTEAFF; DNA: TGTGCCAGCAGTGAGTCGACACACGTTAACACTGAAGCTTTCTTT
V: TRBV2; size: .; D: .; J: TRBJ1-4; CDR3: CASRSPRRAGGLYF; DNA: TGTGCCAGCAGATCCCCCCGACGGGCAGGCGGTCTGTATTTT